This T cell receptor (beta chain) is drawn from a study of T cell clones after liver transplantation. Study-wide background: Samples came pre-transplant, pre-randomization before withdrawal, and post-randomization after withdrawal ended.

The data were produced by immunoSEQ multiplex PCR, yet TCRdb's version contains in-frame clones alone and is incomplete. The sample lists about 80,000 clones, 82% occurring once. Trimming removed 6 bases from V and 4 bases from J; junction bases left unmatched: 5. The CDR3 spans 13 residues. Germline CDR1 is SNHLY and CDR2 is FYNNEI. V gene TRBV2 combines with J gene TRBJ1-2; TRBD1 matches at 7 bases. This sequence originates from a human patient who received a liver transplant. The graft donor may have contributed some T cells. Sequenced here: CD4+ T cells from blood, sampled approximately 3.5 years after liver transplant. CDR3 protein: CASRRRDSYGYTF. CDR3 sequence (DNA): TGTGCCAGCAGACGCCGGGACAGCTATGGCTACACCTTC.